The table lists the clone carrying this TCR beta chain with a few counts. With 5 bases clipped from V and 5 bases from J, the junction kept 6 bases outside the gene matches. CDR3 size: 13 residues. The V gene's germline CDR1 is MNHEY and CDR2 SMNVEV (reference sequence). The repertoire was sequenced with immunoSEQ multiplex PCR; TCRdb's copy has only in-frame clones and lacks some. This sample yields some 64,000 clones, of which 90% are seen a single time; approximately 1% belongs to the top ten. The data were taken from a study of T cell changes during pregnancy in multiple sclerosis. Sample: peripheral blood, taken in the first trimester of pregnancy. The receptor was isolated from a female donor in good health, enrolled as a control in a pregnancy study. The rearrangement uses TRBV27 and TRBJ2-7; 7 bases are a match to TRBD2. The CDR3 sequence is CASSTGLVHEQYF. CDR3 DNA sequence: TGTGCCAGCAGTACAGGACTAGTGCACGAGCAGTACTTC.